The clone carrying this T cell receptor (beta chain) came up a few times. Between the trimmed V and J ends, which lost 2 bases and 4 bases, there was a span of 12 bases. The germline V gene encodes CDR1 MNHNY and CDR2 SVGAGI (reference sequence). The CDR3 totals 15 residues. This sample was included in a study of blood T cell repertoires in COVID-19. Study in general: The United States, Italy and Spain supplied acute and convalescent COVID-19 samples.

Method: immunoSEQ multiplex PCR; TCRdb's copy keeps in-frame clones and lacks some. The sample holds some 240,000 clones, around 90% seen once. This chain uses TRBV6-6 with TRBJ1-5; D not certain. Sequenced: peripheral blood. The sequence derives from a woman aged 60 to 75 with COVID-19, enrolled during active disease. CDR3 DNA sequence: TGTGCCAGCAGTTACGCCAGAGGGAGGAATCAGCCCCAGCATTTT. It codes for CASSYARGRNQPQHF.